The 15 T cell receptor beta chains below come from one sample, sequenced in a study of control samples from healthy donors and cancer patients. Clones were read by immunoSEQ multiplex PCR, and TCRdb kept only the in-frame ones, dropping some. The sample consists of about 95,000 clones, more than 85% of them appearing once. The specimen sequenced was blood. Source of these receptors: a woman under 40 in good health.

V is TRBV7-8 and J is TRBJ2-7, with a possible D match to TRBD1 (7 bases). CDR1 is SGHVS, CDR2 FQNEAQ, per germline. Trimming took off 0 bases at V and 1 base at J, with 22 bases between the two ends. The CDR3 runs to 19 residues. The CDR3 DNA sequence: TGTGCCAGCAGCTTAGCGCTGGAGGGGACAGCAACTTTTTCCTACGAGCAGTACTTC. Residues: CASSLALEGTATFSYEQYF.

The rearrangement uses TRBV16 and TRBJ2-3; 11 nucleotides align to TRBD2. Germline V gene data show CDR1 as KGHSY and CDR2 as FQNENV. V was pared by 0 bases and J by 2 bases, with 4 bases of the junction left unmatched. The CDR3 has 17 amino acids. In nucleotides, the CDR3 is TGTGCCAGCAGCCAATCGACACTAGCGGGGGCCACAGATACGCAGTATTTT. Protein sequence: CASSQSTLAGATDTQYF.

The J gene is TRBJ1-1, the V gene TRBV18, with D perhaps matching TRBD1 (5 bases). CDR1 and CDR2 (germline): KGHSH, LQKENI. The ends were cut back, 7 bases at V and 1 base at J, with 10 bases in the middle. The length of the CDR3 is 13 residues. The CDR3: CASLPTGNTEAFF. The CDR3 nucleotides are TGTGCCAGCTTACCTACAGGGAACACTGAAGCTTTCTTT.

V usage is TRBV7-2 and J usage is TRBJ2-3, with 12 bases aligning to TRBD2. Per the germline V gene, CDR1 is SGHTA and CDR2 is FQGNSA. This CDR3 spans 15 amino acids. V lost 5 bases, J lost 3 bases, and 3 bases stayed unmatched. Here the CDR3 reads CASSQTSGSTDTQYF. As DNA, the CDR3 is TGTGCCAGCAGCCAGACTAGCGGGAGTACAGATACGCAGTATTTT.

V usage is TRBV15 and J usage is TRBJ1-2; D is ambiguous. The CDR3 has 14 residues. CDR1 and CDR2 (germline): LNHNV, YYDKDF (reference sequence). Trimming removed 5 bases at V and 5 bases at J, with 15 bases between. CDR3 protein: CATSPSSGHYGYTF. The CDR3 DNA sequence: TGTGCCACCAGCCCAAGCTCCGGGCATTATGGCTACACCTTC.

The chain employs TRBV5-1 and TRBJ1-4, with TRBD1 identical over 9 bases. The CDR3 loop spans 14 amino acids. J lost 8 bases, V lost 3 bases, and 5 bases had no gene match. From germline, CDR1 is SGHRS and CDR2 YFSETQ. The CDR3 bases are TGCGCCAGCAGCTCACAGGGGGCACGGGAAAAACTGTTTTTT. Amino acids: CASSSQGAREKLFF.

This clone was detected only once. The chain has TRBV13 and TRBJ1-2; 9 nucleotides agree with TRBD1. The germline V gene has CDR1 PRHDT and CDR2 FYEKMQ (reference sequence). This CDR3 is built from 14 residues. The ends lost 4 bases at V and 3 bases at J; junction bases unmatched: 3. The CDR3 is CASSSGQGYYGYTF. The DNA for the CDR3 is TGTGCCAGCAGCTCCGGACAGGGGTACTATGGCTACACCTTC.

The gene calls are TRBV5-1 and TRBJ1-2; D gene uncertain. The CDR3 loop spans 13 amino acids. The germline gives CDR1 SGHRS, CDR2 YFSETQ. V was pared by 1 base and J by 8 bases, with 12 bases between. CDR3 protein: CASSLLESQGYTF. The DNA for the CDR3 is TGCGCCAGCAGCTTGTTAGAATCCCAAGGCTACACCTTC.

This sequence joins TRBV30 and TRBJ2-1; D gene unclear. This CDR3 has 13 amino acids. The V gene's germline CDR1 is GTSNPN and CDR2 SVGIG (reference sequence). Between the trimmed V and J ends, which lost 4 bases and 8 bases, there was a span of 15 bases. The CDR3 nucleotides are TGTGCCTGGACTTATAAGGGCTGGGATGAGCAGTTCTTC. Its translation is CAWTYKGWDEQFF.

This chain links TRBV6-5 with TRBJ1-2; D gene uncertain. CDR3 length: 14 residues. The V and J ends lost 6 bases and 4 bases respectively, with 15 bases between them. Germline CDR1 MNHEY, CDR2 SVGAGI. The CDR3 bases are TGTGCCAGCAGACGGGGTGCGGAGACCTATGGCTACACCTTC. It codes for CASRRGAETYGYTF.

The table lists this clone with a count of one. V is TRBV28 and J is TRBJ1-5; possible D gene TRBD1, 6 bases. In germline, CDR1 is MDHEN, CDR2 SYDVKM. V shed 5 bases and J shed 6 bases, with 14 bases lying between them. There are 14 residues in the CDR3. The chain's CDR3 is CASSLLEGGQPQHF. DNA of the CDR3: TGTGCCAGCAGTCTTCTGGAAGGGGGTCAGCCCCAGCATTTT. Complete variable domain (other parts from reference TRBV28 and TRBJ1-5): DVKVTQSSRYLVKRTGEKVFLECVQDMDHENMFWYRQDPGLGLRLIYFSYDVKMKEKGDIPEGYSVSREKKERFSLILESASTNQTSMYLCASSLLEGGQPQHFGDGTRLSIL.

This clone was seen only a few times. The chain is built from TRBV30 and TRBJ2-7, with TRBD1 matching 9 bases. The CDR3 runs 15 residues. With 4 bases clipped from V and 1 base from J, the junction kept 8 bases outside the gene matches. Germline V gives CDR1 GTSNPN, CDR2 SVGIG (reference sequence). CDR3 sequence reads: CAWNRGLLGSYEQYF. In DNA, the CDR3 is TGTGCCTGGAACAGGGGGCTACTTGGGTCCTACGAGCAGTACTTC.

The rearrangement uses TRBV14 and TRBJ2-3; D is unresolved. V was trimmed by 4 bases and J by 3 bases, leaving 5 bases between them. This CDR3 contains 12 residues. Germline-derived CDR1 and CDR2 are SGHDN and FVKESK. The CDR3 protein is CASSLLTDTQYF. CDR3 nucleotides: TGTGCCAGCAGCCTTCTAACAGATACGCAGTATTTT.

This chain links TRBV20-1 with TRBJ1-2, with TRBD1 matching over 12 bases. Germline CDR1 reads DFQATT; CDR2 reads SNEGSKA (reference sequence). The V and J ends lost 3 bases and 4 bases, in that order; junction bases with no gene match: 9. The CDR3 has 16 amino acids. CDR3 bases: TGCAGTGCTAGTAGGGACAGGGGGCCCGTGGGCTATGGCTACACCTTC. Its protein product is CSASRDRGPVGYGYTF.

Note on this clone: In the same sample, other DNA sequences code for this CDR3. V usage is TRBV5-1 and J usage is TRBJ1-1; D not resolved. Trimming took off 1 base at V and 4 bases at J, with 11 bases between the two ends. Germline values: CDR1 SGHRS, CDR2 YFSETQ. The CDR3 is 14 amino acids. The CDR3 bases are TGCGCCAGCAGCTTGCTAGGCGGCAGCACTGAAGCTTTCTTT. It specifies CASSLLGGSTEAFF.